This T cell receptor beta chain was identified during a study of shared clonotypes between healthy human individuals. The CDR3 covers 15 residues. Germline CDR1 and CDR2: SGHTA and FQGNSA. The germline V and J ends were trimmed by 1 base and 4 bases, with 10 bases remaining between them. DNA at 200 ng, tens of thousands of T cell genomes, went into sorted-subset replicate PCRs. Method: immunoSEQ multiplex PCR; TCRdb's copy keeps in-frame clones and lacks some. The data contain approximately 250,000 clones, over 60% of them singletons. The J gene is TRBJ2-2, the V gene TRBV7-2, with D uncertain. The sequence derives from a man aged 25 to 40 in good health. The material sequenced was memory CD4+ T cells sorted from blood. The subset denotes: CD45RA-negative fraction. In nucleotides, the CDR3 is TGTGCCAGCAGCTTAGGGGCTGGGTCCACCGGGGAGCTGTTTTTT. Its protein product is CASSLGAGSTGELFF.